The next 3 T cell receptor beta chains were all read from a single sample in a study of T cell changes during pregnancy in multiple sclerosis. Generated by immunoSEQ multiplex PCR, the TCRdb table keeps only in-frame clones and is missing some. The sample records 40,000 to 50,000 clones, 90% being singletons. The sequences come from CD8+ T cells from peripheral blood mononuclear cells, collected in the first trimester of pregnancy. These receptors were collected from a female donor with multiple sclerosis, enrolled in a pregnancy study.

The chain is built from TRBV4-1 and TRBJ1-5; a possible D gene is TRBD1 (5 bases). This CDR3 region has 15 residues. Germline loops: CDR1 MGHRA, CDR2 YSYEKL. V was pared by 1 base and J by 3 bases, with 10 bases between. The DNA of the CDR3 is TGCGCCAGCAGCCAAGGGGCAGGGATCAATCAGCCCCAGCATTTT. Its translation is CASSQGAGINQPQHF.

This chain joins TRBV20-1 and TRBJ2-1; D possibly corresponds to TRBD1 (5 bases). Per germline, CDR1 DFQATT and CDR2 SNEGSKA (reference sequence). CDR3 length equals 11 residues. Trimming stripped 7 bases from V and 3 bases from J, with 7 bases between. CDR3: CSGTYYNEQFF. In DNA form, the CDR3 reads TGCAGTGGGACATACTACAATGAGCAGTTCTTC.

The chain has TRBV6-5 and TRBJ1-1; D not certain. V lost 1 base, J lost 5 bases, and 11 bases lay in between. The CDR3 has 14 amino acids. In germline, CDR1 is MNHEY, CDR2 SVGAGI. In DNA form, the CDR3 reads TGTGCCAGCAGTTACTGGTCGCTGGCTACTGAAGCTTTCTTT. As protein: CASSYWSLATEAFF.